This entry concerns a single T cell receptor (beta chain). This clonotype was observed a handful of times. What antigen it recognizes has not been identified. No qualities accompany the bases; no much larger clone lies one base away. V is cut by 4 bases and J by 7 bases, and the space between the germline ends is 17 bases. Via the germline V gene (reference sequence), CDR1 is LNHDA and CDR2 SQIVND. The CDR3 runs 15 amino acids, cysteine and phenylalanine included. The retained sequence is limited to the CDR3, 45 bases, with the frame set at the first base. Synthesis of TCR cDNA relied on 5'RACE template switching, a step that introduced a universal primer site along with unique molecular identifiers. Priming for cDNA synthesis came from both the TCR alpha and TCR beta constant segments. Library amplification used two PCR steps, and the second PCR step added sample barcodes and sequencing adapters. Sequencing of libraries was performed on Illumina HiSeq 2500 (2x100 bp) or NovaSeq (2x150 bp). Regarding the original processing steps: Demultiplexing of reads and collapsing into UMI consensus sequences were performed with MIGEC, and V(D)J alignment was carried out with MiXCR. Clonotypes responding to the vaccine were identified with edgeR on replicate PBMC samples, with the criteria of FDR below 0.01 and a log2 fold change above 5 up to day 15. Each bulk clonotype received a CD4 or CD8 identity based on whether the sequenced CD4 or CD8 repertoire contained that clonotype at higher abundance. TCRdb reworked the public reads: Q25 trimming with fastp, MiXCR clone assembly, productive beta chains retained. Rows with one shared CDR3 protein collapse into an entry with the most common genes and DNA. These V and J calls originate from TCRdb's pipeline instead of the authors' own analysis. The sample table lists 450,000 to 650,000 distinct CDR3 sequences, roughly 13% of them with a count of one. Of the sample, more than 13% is held by the ten largest clones.

The entry originates in a study of T cells after yellow fever vaccination (dated by TCRdb to the late 2010s). Study-wide context: The SMART-Seq v4 Ultra Low Input RNA kit was used to prepare libraries from fractions with low cell numbers. Two healthy male donors, one aged 18 to 29 and one aged 30 to 39 years, were included in the cohort. Bulk TCR alpha and beta repertoires were sequenced longitudinally to track T-cell clones before and after primary and booster YFV17D yellow fever vaccination. Bulk PBMC replicates and cell subsets were isolated from blood drawn at multiple timepoints before and after both primary and secondary immunization. The research as a whole found: A small share of clonotypes was detected in both CD4 and CD8 compartments, with the overlap likely arising from convergent recombination. Computational filtering was required because FACS-sorted repertoires could contain abundant contaminating clonotypes from the bulk population. The secondary T-cell response was found to be weaker but faster than the primary response, with a peak reached on day 5 rather than on day 15. Most clones expanded after primary vaccination (96% of CD4 and 70% to 90% of CD8) were re-detected after the booster, suggesting that broad memory maintenance occurred. Only a couple of donors were included in the study, so the extent to which the findings can be generalized is limited.

Sample treatment or condition, as interpreted from the label and publication: live attenuated yellow fever vaccine strain. At every blood-draw timepoint, two biological replicates of bulk PBMCs were collected. PBMCs were isolated from peripheral blood using a standard Ficoll-Paque protocol. TriZol was used to extract RNA from bulk PBMCs, from CD4 and CD8 fractions, and from dextramer-positive and dextramer-negative fractions. The starting material was PBMCs, obtained on the day of the yellow fever booster vaccination. The rearranged chain carries TRBV19 and TRBJ2-1; a tentative D call is TRBD2 (6 bases match). The TCR sequence derives from a man aged 25 to 40 who received the YFV17D yellow fever vaccine. The CDR3 has the sequence CASSSRTTGGNEQFF. The DNA sequence follows: TGTGCCAGTAGTAGCAGGACTACCGGAGGGAATGAGCAGTTCTTC.